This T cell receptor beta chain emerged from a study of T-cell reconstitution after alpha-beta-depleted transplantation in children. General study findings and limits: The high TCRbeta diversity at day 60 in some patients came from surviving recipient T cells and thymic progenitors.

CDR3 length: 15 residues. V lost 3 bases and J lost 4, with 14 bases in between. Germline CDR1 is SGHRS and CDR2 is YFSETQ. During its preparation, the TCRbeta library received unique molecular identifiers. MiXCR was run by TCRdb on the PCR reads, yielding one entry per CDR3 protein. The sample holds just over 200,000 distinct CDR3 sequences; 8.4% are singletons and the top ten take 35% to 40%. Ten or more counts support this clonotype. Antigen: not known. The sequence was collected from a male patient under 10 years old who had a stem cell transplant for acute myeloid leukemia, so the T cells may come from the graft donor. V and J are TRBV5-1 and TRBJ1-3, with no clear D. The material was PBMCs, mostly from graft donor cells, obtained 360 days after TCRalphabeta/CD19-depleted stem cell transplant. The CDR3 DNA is TGCGCCAGCAGCTCAGGACCCGTTTGGGGAAACACCATATATTTT. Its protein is CASSSGPVWGNTIYF. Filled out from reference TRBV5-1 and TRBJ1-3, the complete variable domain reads KAGVTQTPRYLIKTRGQQVTLSCSPISGHRSVSWYQQTPGQGLQFLFEYFSETQRNKGNFPGRFSGRQFSNSRSEMNVSTLELGDSALYLCASSSGPVWGNTIYFGEGSWLTVV.